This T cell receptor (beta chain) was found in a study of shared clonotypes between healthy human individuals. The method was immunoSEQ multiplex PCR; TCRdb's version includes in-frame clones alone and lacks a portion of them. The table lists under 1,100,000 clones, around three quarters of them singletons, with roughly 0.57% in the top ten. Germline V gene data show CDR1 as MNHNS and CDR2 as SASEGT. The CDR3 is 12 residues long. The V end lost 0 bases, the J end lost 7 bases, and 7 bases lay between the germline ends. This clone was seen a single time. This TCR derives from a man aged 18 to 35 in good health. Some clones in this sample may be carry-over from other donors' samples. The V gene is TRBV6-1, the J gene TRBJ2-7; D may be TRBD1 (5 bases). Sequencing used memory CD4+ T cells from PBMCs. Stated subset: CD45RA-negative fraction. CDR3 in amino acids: CASSEASGEQYF. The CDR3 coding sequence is TGTGCCAGCAGTGAAGCATCAGGGGAGCAGTACTTC.